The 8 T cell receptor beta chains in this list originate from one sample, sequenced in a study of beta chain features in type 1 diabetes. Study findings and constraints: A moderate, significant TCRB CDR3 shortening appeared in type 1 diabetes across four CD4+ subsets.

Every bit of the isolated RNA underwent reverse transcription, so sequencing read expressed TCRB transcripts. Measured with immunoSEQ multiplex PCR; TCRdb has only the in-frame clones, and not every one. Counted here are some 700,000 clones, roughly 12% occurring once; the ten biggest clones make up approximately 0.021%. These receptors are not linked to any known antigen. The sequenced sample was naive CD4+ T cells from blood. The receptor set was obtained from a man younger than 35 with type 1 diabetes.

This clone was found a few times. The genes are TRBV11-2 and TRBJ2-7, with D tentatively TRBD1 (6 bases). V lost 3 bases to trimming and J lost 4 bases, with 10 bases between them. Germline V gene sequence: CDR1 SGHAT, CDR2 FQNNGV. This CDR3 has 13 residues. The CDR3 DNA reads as TGTGCCAGCAGCTTGGGGACAACATACGAGCAGTACTTC. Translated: CASSLGTTYEQYF.

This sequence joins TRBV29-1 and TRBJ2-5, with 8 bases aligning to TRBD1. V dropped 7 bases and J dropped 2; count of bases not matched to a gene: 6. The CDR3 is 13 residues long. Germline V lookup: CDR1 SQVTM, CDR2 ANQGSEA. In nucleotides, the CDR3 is TGCAGCGCAGCCGGGACAGGACAAGAGACCCAGTACTTC. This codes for CSAAGTGQETQYF.

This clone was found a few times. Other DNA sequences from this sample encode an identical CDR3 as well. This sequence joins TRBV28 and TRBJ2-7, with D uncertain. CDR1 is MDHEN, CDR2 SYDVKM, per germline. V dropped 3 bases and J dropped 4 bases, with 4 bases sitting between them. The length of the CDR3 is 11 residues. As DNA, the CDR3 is TGTGCCAGCAGTTTGGAGTACGAGCAGTACTTC. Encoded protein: CASSLEYEQYF.

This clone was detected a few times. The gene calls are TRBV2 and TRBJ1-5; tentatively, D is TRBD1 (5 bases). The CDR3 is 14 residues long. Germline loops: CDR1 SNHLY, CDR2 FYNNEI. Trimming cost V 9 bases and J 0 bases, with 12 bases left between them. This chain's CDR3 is CASQRDVSNQPQHF. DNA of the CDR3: TGTGCCAGTCAAAGGGACGTTAGCAATCAGCCCCAGCATTTT.

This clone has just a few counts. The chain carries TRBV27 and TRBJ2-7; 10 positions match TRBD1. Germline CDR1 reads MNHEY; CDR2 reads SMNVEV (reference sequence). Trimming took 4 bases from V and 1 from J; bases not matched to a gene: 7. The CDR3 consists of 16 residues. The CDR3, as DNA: TGTGCCAGCAGTTCCGCGGGACAGGGGACTTCCTACGAGCAGTACTTC. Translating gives CASSSAGQGTSYEQYF.

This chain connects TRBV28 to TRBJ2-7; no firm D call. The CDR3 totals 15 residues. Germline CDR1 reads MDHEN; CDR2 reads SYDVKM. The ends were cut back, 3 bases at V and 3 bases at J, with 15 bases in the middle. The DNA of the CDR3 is TGTGCCAGCAGTTTTGGCCTAAACGGTATCTACGAGCAGTACTTC. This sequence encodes CASSFGLNGIYEQYF.

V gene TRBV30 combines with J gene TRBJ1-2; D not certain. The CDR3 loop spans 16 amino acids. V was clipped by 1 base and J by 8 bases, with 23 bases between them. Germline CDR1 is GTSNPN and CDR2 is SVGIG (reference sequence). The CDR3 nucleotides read TGTGCCTGGAGTGGCGGTTGGGCTCTGGGGAAGGAAGGCTACACCTTC. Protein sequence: CAWSGGWALGKEGYTF.

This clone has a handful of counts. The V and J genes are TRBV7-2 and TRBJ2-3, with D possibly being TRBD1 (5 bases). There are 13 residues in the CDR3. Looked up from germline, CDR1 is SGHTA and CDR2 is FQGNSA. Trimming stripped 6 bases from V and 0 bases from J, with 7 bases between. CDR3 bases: TGTGCCAGCAGGCGACAGAGCACAGATACGCAGTATTTT. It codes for CASRRQSTDTQYF.